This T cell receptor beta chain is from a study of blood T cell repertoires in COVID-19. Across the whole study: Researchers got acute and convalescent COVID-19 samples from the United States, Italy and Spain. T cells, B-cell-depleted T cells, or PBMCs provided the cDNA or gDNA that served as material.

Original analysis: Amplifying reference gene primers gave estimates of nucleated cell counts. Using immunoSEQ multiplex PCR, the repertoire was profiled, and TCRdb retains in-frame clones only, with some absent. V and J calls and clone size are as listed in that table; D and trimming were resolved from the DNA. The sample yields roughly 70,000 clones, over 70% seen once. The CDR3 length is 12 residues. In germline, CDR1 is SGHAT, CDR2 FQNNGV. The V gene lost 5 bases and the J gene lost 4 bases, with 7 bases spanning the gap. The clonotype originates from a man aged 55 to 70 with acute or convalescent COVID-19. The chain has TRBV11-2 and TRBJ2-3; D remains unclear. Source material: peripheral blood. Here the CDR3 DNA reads TGTGCCAGCAGCCAAAGCCCAGATACGCAGTATTTT. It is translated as CASSQSPDTQYF.